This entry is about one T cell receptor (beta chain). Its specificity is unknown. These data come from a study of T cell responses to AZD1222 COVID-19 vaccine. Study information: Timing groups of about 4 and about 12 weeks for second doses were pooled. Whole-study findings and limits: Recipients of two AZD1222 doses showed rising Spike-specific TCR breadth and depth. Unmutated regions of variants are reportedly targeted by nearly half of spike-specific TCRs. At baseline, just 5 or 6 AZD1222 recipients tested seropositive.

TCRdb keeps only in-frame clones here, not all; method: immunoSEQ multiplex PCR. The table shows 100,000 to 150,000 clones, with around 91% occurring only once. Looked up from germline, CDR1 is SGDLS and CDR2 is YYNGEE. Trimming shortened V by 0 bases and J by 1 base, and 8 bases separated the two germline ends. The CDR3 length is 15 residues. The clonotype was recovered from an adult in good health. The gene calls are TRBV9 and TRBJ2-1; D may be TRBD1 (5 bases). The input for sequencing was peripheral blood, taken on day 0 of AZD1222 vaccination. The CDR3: CASSVAGNSYNEQFF. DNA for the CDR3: TGTGCCAGCAGCGTAGCAGGGAATTCCTACAATGAGCAGTTCTTC.